The following is a TCR beta chain sequence with its context. Its antigen remains unidentified. Produced via immunoSEQ multiplex PCR; TCRdb's table is partial and in-frame only. Of about 140,000 clones listed, roughly nine tenths were seen once; the top ten hold approximately 3%. These data come from a study of cytomegalovirus exposure and HLA in healthy donors. Study conclusions and caveats: For cytomegalovirus status, the classifier reportedly gave diagnoses with high specificity and sensitivity. Specificity of a few CMV-associated chains for CMV antigens was verified in vitro. The study found most TCR sequences rare, yet found some public TCRs in many donors.

Germline lookup yields CDR1 SGDLS and CDR2 YYNGEE. Trimming cost V 4 bases and J 2 bases; bases outside gene matches: 10. The CDR3 runs to 16 residues. The sample consisted of PBMCs. The chain recombines TRBV9 with TRBJ2-3, with 7 bases aligning to TRBD2. This clonotype was obtained from a man aged 18 to 29 in good health and CMV-seronegative. This CDR3 reads CASSSRGDRNTDTQYF. CDR3 coding DNA: TGTGCCAGCAGCTCTCGGGGGGACCGAAACACAGATACGCAGTATTTT.